This T cell receptor beta chain was sequenced in a study of blood T cell repertoires in COVID-19. About the study: Sources were T cells, B-cell-depleted T cells, or PBMCs; the material itself was cDNA or gDNA.

The CDR3 consists of 16 residues. Germline CDR1 reads SGHVS; CDR2 reads FNYEAQ. V was trimmed by 5 bases and J by 0 bases, leaving 13 bases between them. As handled by the study authors: Amplification of reference gene primers provided the estimated nucleated cell counts. TCRdb's copy holds only in-frame clones and misses some; the assay was immunoSEQ multiplex PCR. V and J calls plus clone size are reproduced from that table; the DNA served to infer D and trimming. The profile shows 150,000 or so clones, over 75% of them singletons. This TCR derives from a man aged 35-49 years who had recovered from COVID-19. V is TRBV7-6 and J is TRBJ2-2; D call uncertain. The sample taken for sequencing was PBMCs or T cells enriched from blood (not recorded which). The CDR3 loop is CASSPTANSNTGELFF. CDR3 nucleotide sequence: TGTGCCAGCAGCCCTACAGCCAACTCGAACACCGGGGAGCTGTTTTTT.